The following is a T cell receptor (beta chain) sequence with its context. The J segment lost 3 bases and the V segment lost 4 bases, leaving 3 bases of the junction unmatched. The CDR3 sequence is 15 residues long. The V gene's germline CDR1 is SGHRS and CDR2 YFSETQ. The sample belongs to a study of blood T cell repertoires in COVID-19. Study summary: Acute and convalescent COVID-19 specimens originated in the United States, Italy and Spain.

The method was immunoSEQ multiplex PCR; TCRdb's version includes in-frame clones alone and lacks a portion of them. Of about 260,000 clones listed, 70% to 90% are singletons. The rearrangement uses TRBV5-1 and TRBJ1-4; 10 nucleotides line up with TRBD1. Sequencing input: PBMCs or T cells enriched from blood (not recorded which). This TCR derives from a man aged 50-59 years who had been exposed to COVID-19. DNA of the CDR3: TGCGCCAGCAGCCGTGGGACAGGGGCTAATGAAAAACTGTTTTTT. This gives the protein CASSRGTGANEKLFF.